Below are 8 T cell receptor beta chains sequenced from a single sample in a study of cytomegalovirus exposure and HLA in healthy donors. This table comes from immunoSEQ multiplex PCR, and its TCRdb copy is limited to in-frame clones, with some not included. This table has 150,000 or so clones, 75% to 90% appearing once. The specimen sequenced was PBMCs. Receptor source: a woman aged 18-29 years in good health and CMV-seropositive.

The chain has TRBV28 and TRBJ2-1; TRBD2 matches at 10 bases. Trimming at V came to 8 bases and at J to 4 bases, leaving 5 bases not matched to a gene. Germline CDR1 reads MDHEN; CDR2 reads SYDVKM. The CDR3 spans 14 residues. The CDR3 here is CASAVAGGYNEQFF. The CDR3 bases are TGTGCCAGCGCCGTAGCGGGGGGATACAATGAGCAGTTCTTC.

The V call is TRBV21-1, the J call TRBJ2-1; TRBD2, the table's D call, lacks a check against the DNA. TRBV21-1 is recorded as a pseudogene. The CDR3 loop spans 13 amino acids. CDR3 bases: TGTGCCAGCAGCCCCCCCCGTTATAGCGCAGGGTTCTTC. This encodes CASSPPRYSAGFF.

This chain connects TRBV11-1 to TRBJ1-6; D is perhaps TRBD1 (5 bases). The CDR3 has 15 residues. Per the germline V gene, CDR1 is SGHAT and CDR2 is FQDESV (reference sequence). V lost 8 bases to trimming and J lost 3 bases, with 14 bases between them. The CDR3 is CASRGRQNYNSPLHF. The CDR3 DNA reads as TGTGCCAGCCGGGGGAGACAGAACTATAATTCACCCCTCCACTTT.

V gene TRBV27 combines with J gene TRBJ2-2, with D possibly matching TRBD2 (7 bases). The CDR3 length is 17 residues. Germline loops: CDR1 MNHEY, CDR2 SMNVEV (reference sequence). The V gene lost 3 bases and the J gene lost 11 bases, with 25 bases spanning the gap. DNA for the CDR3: TGTGCCAGCAGTTTGAGCCCCGGGGGGCCTTCTCGGTCTGAGCTGTTTTTT. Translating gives CASSLSPGGPSRSELFF.

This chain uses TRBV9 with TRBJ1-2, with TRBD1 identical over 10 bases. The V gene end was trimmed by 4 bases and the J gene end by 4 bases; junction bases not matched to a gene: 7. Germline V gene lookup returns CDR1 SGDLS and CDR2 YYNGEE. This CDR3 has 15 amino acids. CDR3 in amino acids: CASSPDRGLGYGYTF. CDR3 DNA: TGTGCCAGCAGCCCAGACAGGGGGCTAGGCTATGGCTACACCTTC.

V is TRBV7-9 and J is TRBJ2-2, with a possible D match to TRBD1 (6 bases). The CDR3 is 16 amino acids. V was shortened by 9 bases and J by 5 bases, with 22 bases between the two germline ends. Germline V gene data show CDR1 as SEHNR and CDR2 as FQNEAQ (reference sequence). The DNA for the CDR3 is TGTGCCAGTGACAGGTCACCGAGGCGGACTACCGGGGAGCTGTTTTTT. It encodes CASDRSPRRTTGELFF.

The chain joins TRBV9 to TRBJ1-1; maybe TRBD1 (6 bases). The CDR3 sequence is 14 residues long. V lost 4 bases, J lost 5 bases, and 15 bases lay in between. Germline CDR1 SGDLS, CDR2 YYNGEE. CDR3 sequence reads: CASSPGQIRTEAFF. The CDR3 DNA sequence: TGTGCCAGCAGCCCCGGACAGATCCGAACTGAAGCTTTCTTT.

CDR3: CATKHDGRKTDTQYF. CDR3 in DNA: TGTGCCACCAAACATGATGGCAGGAAGACAGATACGCAGTATTTT. This chain joins TRBV18 and TRBJ2-3; D uncertain. Germline CDR1 and CDR2: KGHSH and LQKENI. This CDR3 spans 15 amino acids. Between the trimmed V and J ends, which lost 10 bases and 3 bases, there was a span of 20 bases.